This TCR beta chain emerged from a study of T cells in localized non-small cell lung cancer. Whole-study results and caveats: Adjacent lung held a median roughly 54 of the top 100 tumor clones. Elevated circulating T cell density in blood was associated with longer overall survival. Only one tumor region went through sequencing, so heterogeneity may still be there. The greatest T cell clonality was found in uninvolved adjacent lung (higher than in tumor).

Assay: immunoSEQ multiplex PCR; the TCRdb copy retains only in-frame clones and omits some. The repertoire holds approximately 45,000 clones, 81% seen once, with 17% in the top ten. In the case of this clone: Antigen: not known.

Material: peripheral blood mononuclear cells, obtained before any cancer treatment. The sequence derives from a man between 40 and 75 years old with stage III lung adenocarcinoma.

CDR3 coding DNA: TGTGCCAGCAGCCCTACACGGACTAGCGGGGGGGCCTCCTACGAGCAGTACTTC. This sequence encodes CASSPTRTSGGASYEQYF. The chain recombines TRBV5-6 with TRBJ2-7; TRBD2 matches 15 bases. Germline CDR1 SGHDT, CDR2 YYEEEE. The CDR3 sequence is 18 residues long. V trimming: 4 bases; J trimming: 0 bases; junction bases outside the gene matches: 8.